This T cell receptor beta chain was sequenced for a study of blood T cells in healthy people across ages. Per the germline V gene, CDR1 is DFQATT and CDR2 is SNEGSKA (reference sequence). The CDR3 spans 14 residues. This clonotype was observed a few times. Sample-barcoded 5' priming and a J-beta primer mix drove a second PCR of 7 to 11 cycles. TCRdb passed the 5' RACE reads through MiXCR, listing each CDR3 protein once. Here the sample spans 650,000 to 950,000 distinct CDR3 sequences, more than 40% being singletons. About 10 milliliters of peripheral blood were drawn from each donor. This sequence was found in a man aged 55-75 years in good health. Material for sequencing was blood. The rearrangement uses TRBV20-1 and TRBJ2-3; TRBD2 is a possible D gene (6 bases). The CDR3 DNA is TGCAGACCTAGTACTAGCTTTAGCACAGATACGCAGTATTTT. Protein: CRPSTSFSTDTQYF.